The rows below give T cell receptor beta chains drawn from one sample of a study of metastatic and nonmetastatic thyroid tumors. TCRdb reanalyzed the PCR reads with MiXCR. This table has just over 40,000 clones, 10% to 12% appearing once. The source material was blood. The receptors come from a female donor with papillary thyroid cancer or a benign thyroid nodule (not recorded which). Some clones in this sample may be carry-over from other donors' samples. The CDR3 runs from the conserved cysteine through the conserved F or W. D genes are given only for firm matches. Size is stated for part of the rows, as once, few or many counts, or as a class when the clone is expanded.

d_call: TRBD2
v_call: TRBV30
j_call: TRBJ2-1
clone_size: many
cdr3_aa: CASGVAGGDEQFF
cdr3_nt: TGTGCCTCTGGGGTAGCGGGAGGGGATGAGCAGTTCTTC

d_call: -
v_call: TRBV19
j_call: TRBJ1-5
clone_size: many
cdr3_aa: CASSIDRRQPQHF
cdr3_nt: TGTGCCAGTAGTATAGATCGGAGGCAGCCCCAGCATTTT

d_call: -
v_call: TRBV6-1
j_call: TRBJ1-1
clone_size: -
cdr3_aa: CASLGRENTEAFF
cdr3_nt: TGTGCCAGCCTGGGCCGCGAGAACACTGAAGCTTTCTTT

d_call: TRBD2
v_call: TRBV6-1
j_call: TRBJ2-1
clone_size: many
cdr3_aa: CASSGGGRRWNEQFF
cdr3_nt: TGTGCCAGCAGTGGCGGCGGGAGGCGGTGGAATGAGCAGTTCTTC

d_call: -
v_call: TRBV11-2
j_call: TRBJ2-2
clone_size: -
cdr3_aa: CASSLRGSQAGELFF
cdr3_nt: TGTGCCAGCAGCTTACGTGGCAGTCAGGCCGGGGAGCTGTTTTTT

d_call: TRBD1
v_call: TRBV4-2
j_call: TRBJ2-7
clone_size: many
cdr3_aa: CASSRPGQGHEQYF
cdr3_nt: TGTGCCAGCAGCCGACCGGGACAGGGGCACGAGCAGTACTTC

d_call: -
v_call: TRBV3-1
j_call: TRBJ1-6
clone_size: -
cdr3_aa: CASSPQGSSYNSPLHF
cdr3_nt: TGTGCCAGCAGCCCACAGGGTAGCTCCTATAATTCACCCCTCCACTTT

d_call: -
v_call: TRBV20-1
j_call: TRBJ2-1
clone_size: many
cdr3_aa: CSAEDVPYNEQFF
cdr3_nt: TGCAGTGCTGAGGATGTTCCTTACAATGAGCAGTTCTTC

d_call: -
v_call: TRBV6-5
j_call: TRBJ1-6
clone_size: many
cdr3_aa: CASSYSNSPLHF
cdr3_nt: TGTGCCAGCAGTTACTCGAATTCACCCCTCCACTTT

d_call: -
v_call: TRBV6-1
j_call: TRBJ2-5
clone_size: many
cdr3_aa: CANPPYRGGQETQYF
cdr3_nt: TGTGCCAACCCACCTTACAGGGGAGGACAAGAGACCCAGTACTTC

d_call: TRBD2
v_call: TRBV20-1
j_call: TRBJ2-7
clone_size: many
cdr3_aa: CSASLAGVRDEQYF
cdr3_nt: TGCAGTGCTAGTCTAGCGGGAGTGAGGGACGAGCAGTACTTC

d_call: -
v_call: TRBV29-1
j_call: TRBJ2-7
clone_size: many
cdr3_aa: CSVEGAQPYEQYF
cdr3_nt: TGCAGCGTTGAGGGGGCCCAACCCTACGAGCAGTACTTC

d_call: -
v_call: TRBV18
j_call: TRBJ1-1
clone_size: many
cdr3_aa: CASSPQGLNTEAFF
cdr3_nt: TGTGCCAGCTCACCACAGGGACTGAACACTGAAGCTTTCTTT

d_call: TRBD1
v_call: TRBV9
j_call: TRBJ2-1
clone_size: many
cdr3_aa: CASSVDRGFYNEQFF
cdr3_nt: TGTGCCAGCAGCGTAGACAGGGGATTCTACAATGAGCAGTTCTTC

d_call: TRBD1
v_call: TRBV5-6
j_call: TRBJ1-5
clone_size: many
cdr3_aa: CASSLRDRVQPQHF
cdr3_nt: TGTGCCAGCAGCTTGAGGGACAGGGTTCAGCCCCAGCATTTT

d_call: -
v_call: TRBV20-1
j_call: TRBJ2-4
clone_size: many
cdr3_aa: CSVRWLAKNIQYF
cdr3_nt: TGCAGTGTTCGATGGTTGGCCAAAAACATTCAGTACTTC

d_call: -
v_call: TRBV5-1
j_call: TRBJ2-2
clone_size: -
cdr3_aa: CASSSQCGAGELFF
cdr3_nt: TGCGCCAGCAGCTCCCAGTGTGGGGCTGGGGAGCTGTTTTTT

d_call: -
v_call: TRBV28
j_call: TRBJ1-1
clone_size: few
cdr3_aa: CASRTIVLGSMNTEAFF
cdr3_nt: TGTGCCAGCAGGACCATCGTTTTAGGGTCAATGAACACTGAAGCTTTCTTT

d_call: TRBD1
v_call: TRBV6-1
j_call: TRBJ2-7
clone_size: many
cdr3_aa: CASSKIPGTGNGEQYF
cdr3_nt: TGTGCCAGCAGCAAAATTCCCGGGACAGGGAATGGCGAGCAGTACTTC

d_call: -
v_call: TRBV5-4
j_call: TRBJ2-1
clone_size: many
cdr3_aa: CASSSYSGSSYNEQFF
cdr3_nt: TGTGCCAGCAGCTCCTACTCCGGCAGCTCCTACAATGAGCAGTTCTTC

d_call: -
v_call: TRBV24-1
j_call: TRBJ1-2
clone_size: many
cdr3_aa: CATSDFPDTNSYGYTF
cdr3_nt: TGTGCCACCAGTGACTTCCCGGATACGAATAGCTATGGCTACACCTTC

d_call: -
v_call: TRBV9
j_call: TRBJ2-1
clone_size: -
cdr3_aa: CASSVDTTVEQFF
cdr3_nt: TGTGCCAGCAGCGTAGACACCACAGTAGAGCAGTTCTTC

d_call: TRBD1
v_call: TRBV19
j_call: TRBJ2-4
clone_size: many
cdr3_aa: CASSIGTGGFIQYF
cdr3_nt: TGTGCCAGTAGTATCGGGACAGGGGGCTTCATTCAGTACTTC

d_call: TRBD2
v_call: TRBV14
j_call: TRBJ2-1
clone_size: many
cdr3_aa: CASSQAGGGEQFF
cdr3_nt: TGTGCCAGCAGCCAAGCGGGAGGGGGAGAGCAGTTCTTC

d_call: -
v_call: TRBV29-1
j_call: TRBJ2-7
clone_size: many
cdr3_aa: CTNTDRSVEQYF
cdr3_nt: TGCACCAACACCGATCGAAGCGTCGAGCAGTACTTC

d_call: TRBD2
v_call: TRBV6-1
j_call: TRBJ2-3
clone_size: medium-sized
cdr3_aa: CASSQAAGGEDTQYF
cdr3_nt: TGTGCCAGCAGCCAAGCAGCGGGAGGAGAAGATACGCAGTATTTT

d_call: -
v_call: TRBV7-2
j_call: TRBJ2-3
clone_size: many
cdr3_aa: CASSLGAPGTDTQYF
cdr3_nt: TGTGCCAGCAGCTTAGGTGCGCCGGGCACAGATACGCAGTATTTT

d_call: -
v_call: TRBV27
j_call: TRBJ1-5
clone_size: many
cdr3_aa: CASSSWGADQPQHF
cdr3_nt: TGTGCCAGCAGTTCGTGGGGGGCTGATCAGCCCCAGCATTTT

d_call: -
v_call: TRBV18
j_call: TRBJ2-7
clone_size: many
cdr3_aa: CASSPSFYEQYF
cdr3_nt: TGTGCCAGCTCACCCTCCTTTTACGAGCAGTACTTC